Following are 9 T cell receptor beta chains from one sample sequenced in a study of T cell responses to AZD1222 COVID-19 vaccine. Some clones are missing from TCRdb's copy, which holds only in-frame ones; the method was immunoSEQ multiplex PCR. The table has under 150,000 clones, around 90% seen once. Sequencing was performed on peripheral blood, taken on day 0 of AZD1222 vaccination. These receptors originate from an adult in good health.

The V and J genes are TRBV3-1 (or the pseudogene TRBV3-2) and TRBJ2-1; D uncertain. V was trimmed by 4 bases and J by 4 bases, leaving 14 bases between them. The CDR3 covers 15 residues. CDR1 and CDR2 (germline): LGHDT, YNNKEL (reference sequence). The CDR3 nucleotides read TGTGCCAGCAGCCCCGACGGTCCCGTATACAATGAGCAGTTCTTC. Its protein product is CASSPDGPVYNEQFF.

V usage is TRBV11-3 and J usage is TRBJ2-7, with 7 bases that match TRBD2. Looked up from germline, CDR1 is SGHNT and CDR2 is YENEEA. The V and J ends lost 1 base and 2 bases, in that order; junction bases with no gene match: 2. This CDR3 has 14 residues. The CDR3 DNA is TGTGCCAGCAGCTTAGGAGCGGGACCCTACGAGCAGTACTTC. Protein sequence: CASSLGAGPYEQYF.

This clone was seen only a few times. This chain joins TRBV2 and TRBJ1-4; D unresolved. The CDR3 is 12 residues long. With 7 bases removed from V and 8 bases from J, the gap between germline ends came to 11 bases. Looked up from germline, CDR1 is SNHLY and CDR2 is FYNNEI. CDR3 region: CASNGYEEKLFF. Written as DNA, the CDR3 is TGTGCCAGCAACGGGTATGAAGAAAAACTGTTTTTT.

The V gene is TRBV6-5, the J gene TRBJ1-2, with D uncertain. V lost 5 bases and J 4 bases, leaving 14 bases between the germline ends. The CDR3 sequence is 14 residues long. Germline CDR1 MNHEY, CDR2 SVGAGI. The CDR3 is CASSKNGKTYGYTF. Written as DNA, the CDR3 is TGTGCCAGCAGTAAAAACGGGAAGACCTATGGCTACACCTTC.

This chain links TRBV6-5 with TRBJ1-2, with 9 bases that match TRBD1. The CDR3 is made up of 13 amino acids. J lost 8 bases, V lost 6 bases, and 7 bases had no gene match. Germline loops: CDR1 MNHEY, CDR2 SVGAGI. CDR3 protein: CASRDRGVRGYTF. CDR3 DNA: TGTGCCAGCAGGGACAGGGGAGTACGGGGCTACACCTTC.

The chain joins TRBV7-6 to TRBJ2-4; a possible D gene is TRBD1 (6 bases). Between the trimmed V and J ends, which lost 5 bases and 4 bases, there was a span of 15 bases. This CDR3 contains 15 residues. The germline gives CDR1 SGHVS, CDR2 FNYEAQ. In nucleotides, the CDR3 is TGTGCCAGCAGCCCGGATGTTACAGGGAAAAACATTCAGTACTTC. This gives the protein CASSPDVTGKNIQYF. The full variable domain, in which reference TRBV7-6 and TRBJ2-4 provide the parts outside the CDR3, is GAGVSQSPRYKVTKRGQDVALRCDPISGHVSLYWYRQALGQGPEFLTYFNYEAQQDKSGLPNDRFSAERPEGSISTLTIQRTEQRDSAMYRCASSPDVTGKNIQYFGAGTRLSVL.

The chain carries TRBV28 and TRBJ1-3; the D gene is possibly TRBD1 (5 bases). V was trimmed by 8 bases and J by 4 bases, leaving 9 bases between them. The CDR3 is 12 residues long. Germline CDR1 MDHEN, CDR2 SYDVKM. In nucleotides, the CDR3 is TGTGCCAGCTGGGGGGTCGGAAACACCATATATTTT. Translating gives CASWGVGNTIYF.

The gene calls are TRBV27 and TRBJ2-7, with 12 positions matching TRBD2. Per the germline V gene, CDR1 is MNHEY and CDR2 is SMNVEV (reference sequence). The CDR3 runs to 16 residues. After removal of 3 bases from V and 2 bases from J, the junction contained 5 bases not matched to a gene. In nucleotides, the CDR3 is TGTGCCAGCAGTTTTTCTAGCGGGAGGGTCACCTACGAGCAGTACTTC. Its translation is CASSFSSGRVTYEQYF.

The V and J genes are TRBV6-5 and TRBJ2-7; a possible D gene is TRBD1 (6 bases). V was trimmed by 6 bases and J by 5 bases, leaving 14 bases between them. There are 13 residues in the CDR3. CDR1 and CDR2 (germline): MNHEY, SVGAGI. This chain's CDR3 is CASRVDRSNEQYF. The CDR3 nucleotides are TGTGCCAGCAGGGTCGACAGGTCCAACGAGCAGTACTTC.